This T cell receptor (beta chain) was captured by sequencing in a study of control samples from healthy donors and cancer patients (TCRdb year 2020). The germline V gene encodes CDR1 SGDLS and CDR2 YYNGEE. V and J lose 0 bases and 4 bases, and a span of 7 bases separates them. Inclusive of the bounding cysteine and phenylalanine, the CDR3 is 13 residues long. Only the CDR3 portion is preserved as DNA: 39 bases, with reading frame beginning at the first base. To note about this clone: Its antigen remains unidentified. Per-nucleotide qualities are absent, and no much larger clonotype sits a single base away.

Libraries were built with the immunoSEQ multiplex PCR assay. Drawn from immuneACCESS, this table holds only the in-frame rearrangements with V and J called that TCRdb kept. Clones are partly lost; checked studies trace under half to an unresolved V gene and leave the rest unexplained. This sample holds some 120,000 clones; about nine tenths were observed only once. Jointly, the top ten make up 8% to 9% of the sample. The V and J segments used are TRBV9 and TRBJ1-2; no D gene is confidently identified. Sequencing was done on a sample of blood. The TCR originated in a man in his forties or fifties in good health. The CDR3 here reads CASSVGVGYGYTF. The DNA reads TGTGCCAGCAGCGTAGGAGTCGGCTATGGCTACACCTTC.